The next 10 T cell receptor beta chains were all read from a single sample in a study of technical replicates of blood from a handful of donors. This table comes from immunoSEQ multiplex PCR, and its TCRdb copy is limited to in-frame clones, with some not included. The data contain about 16,000 clones, about 86% of them seen just once; the ten biggest clones take up approximately 13%. The sequencing input was PBMCs. These receptors were collected from a human donor in good health.

The chain recombines TRBV2 with TRBJ1-5; D not certain. This CDR3 comprises 14 residues. Per germline, CDR1 SNHLY and CDR2 FYNNEI. Trimming took 6 bases from V and 4 from J, leaving 13 bases between them. DNA of the CDR3: TGTGCCAGCAGCCCCACTGGTTGGAATCAGCCCCAGCATTTT. Encoded protein: CASSPTGWNQPQHF.

Note on this clone: The junction differs from germline at one of its ends, possibly a read error. The chain uses TRBV2 and TRBJ1-5; 7 bases line up with TRBD1. There are 14 residues in the CDR3. Germline CDR1 and CDR2: SNHLY and FYNNEI. The CDR3 sequence is CASSAGTATQPQRF. CDR3 DNA: TGTGCCAGCAGTGCAGGGACAGCCACCCAGCCCCAGCGTTTT.

This rearrangement joins TRBV5-1 to TRBJ2-7; a possible D gene is TRBD2 (5 bases). V lost 4 bases, J lost 0 bases, and 14 bases lay in between. The CDR3 has 15 residues. The germline CDR1 and CDR2 sequences are SGHRS and YFSETQ. The CDR3 here is CASSPTRQNSYEQYF. The CDR3 coding sequence is TGCGCCAGCAGCCCTACTAGGCAGAACTCCTACGAGCAGTACTTC.

This clone came up once. The rearrangement links TRBV19 to TRBJ2-1; 9 nucleotides match TRBD2. J was trimmed by 8 bases and V by 5 bases; bases with no gene match: 10. The CDR3 consists of 15 residues. Germline CDR1 and CDR2: LNHDA and SQIVND (reference sequence). CDR3 amino acids: CASSHGLAGNDEQFF. Here the CDR3 DNA reads TGTGCCAGTAGTCACGGGCTAGCGGGAAACGATGAGCAGTTCTTC.

The rearrangement uses TRBV18 and TRBJ1-1; 7 bases map to TRBD1. The junction had 4 bases not matched to a gene; V was cut back by 6 bases and J by 3 bases. In germline, CDR1 is KGHSH, CDR2 LQKENI. The CDR3 has 13 amino acids. The CDR3 DNA sequence: TGTGCCAGCTCCCTAGGGGGCGACACTGAAGCTTTCTTT. Its protein is CASSLGGDTEAFF.

The CDR3 nucleotides read TGCGCCAGCACCAGGGGCGTCGCAGACGGGAACACTGAAGCTTTCTTT. This translates into CASTRGVADGNTEAFF. This chain links TRBV5-1 with TRBJ1-1; tentatively, D is TRBD1 (6 bases). The CDR3 is 16 amino acids. The germline V gene has CDR1 SGHRS and CDR2 YFSETQ. The V end lost 6 bases, the J end lost 1 base, and 19 bases lay between the germline ends.

The CDR3 sequence: CASSPGGGTEAFF. CDR3 bases: TGTGCCAGCAGCCCCGGGGGAGGCACTGAAGCTTTCTTT. The V and J genes are TRBV7-8 and TRBJ1-1; a weak D match, TRBD1 (5 bases). The V gene lost 5 bases and the J gene lost 4 bases, with 11 bases spanning the gap. CDR1 SGHVS and CDR2 FQNEAQ come from the germline V gene. CDR3 length: 13 residues.

This clone has a single count. CDR3 DNA: TGTGCCAGCAGACCCAAGCGGGAGGGGACGGCAGATACGCAGTATTTT. Translation: CASRPKREGTADTQYF. This chain links TRBV7-8 with TRBJ2-3; 10 bases align to TRBD2. The V segment lost 6 bases and the J segment 4 bases; nucleotides outside the gene matches: 10. In germline, CDR1 is SGHVS, CDR2 FQNEAQ. The CDR3 runs to 16 residues. The entire variable domain, with the rest obtained from reference TRBV7-8 and TRBJ2-3, is as follows: GAGVSQSPRYKVAKRGQDVALRCDPISGHVSLFWYQQALGQGPEFLTYFQNEAQLDKSGLPSDRFFAERPEGSVSTLKIQRTQQEDSAVYLCASRPKREGTADTQYFGPGTRLTVL.

The V call is TRBV7-9, the J call TRBJ2-2; D not resolved. Per germline, CDR1 SEHNR and CDR2 FQNEAQ (reference sequence). V dropped 4 bases and J dropped 5 bases, with 8 bases sitting between them. The CDR3 is made up of 13 amino acids. CDR3: CASSSAGTGELFF. DNA of the CDR3: TGTGCCAGCAGCTCCGCAGGAACCGGGGAGCTGTTTTTT. Looking up the rest from reference TRBV7-9 and TRBJ2-2 gives the full variable domain: DTGVSQNPRHKITKRGQNVTFRCDPISEHNRLYWYRQTLGQGPEFLTYFQNEAQLEKSRLLSDRFSAERPKGSFSTLEIQRTEQGDSAMYLCASSSAGTGELFFGEGSRLTVL.

The gene calls are TRBV7-3 and TRBJ2-7; weak D call: TRBD2 (6 bases). V lost 5 bases to trimming and J lost 0 bases, with 11 bases between them. CDR1 and CDR2 from the germline V gene are SGHTA and FQGTGA. This CDR3 spans 14 amino acids. The CDR3 sequence: CASSEAGYSYEQYF. CDR3 sequence (DNA): TGTGCCAGCAGCGAGGCGGGGTACTCCTACGAGCAGTACTTC.